This TCR beta chain was identified during a study of glioma-infiltrating T cells after dendritic cell vaccination. Clones were read by immunoSEQ multiplex PCR, and TCRdb kept only the in-frame ones, dropping some. The data show almost 65,000 clones, around 83% seen once. The germline V and J ends were trimmed by 1 base and 1 base, with 8 bases remaining between them. Germline CDR1 is MDHEN and CDR2 is SYDVKM. The CDR3 covers 15 residues. The TCR comes from a human donor with glioblastoma. The sample here was blood, taken before dendritic cell vaccination. The chain carries TRBV28 and TRBJ2-4; tentatively, D is TRBD1 (6 bases). The CDR3 nucleotides are TGTGCCAGCAGTTTATACAGGGTGGCCAAAAACATTCAGTACTTC. This gives the protein CASSLYRVAKNIQYF.